This note documents a single T cell receptor beta chain sequence. The antigen remains undetermined. Germline V gives CDR1 SQVTM, CDR2 ANQGSEA. V shed 4 bases and J shed 0 bases, with 9 bases lying between them. The CDR3 consists of 13 residues. Profiled with immunoSEQ multiplex PCR; TCRdb holds only in-frame clones, not every one. The sample has 95,000 or so clones, more than 75% seen once. The record originates from a study of identifying expanded T cells in peripheral blood. Study-level findings and limits: Differentially abundant clones: 0.95 to 1.5 between replicates, about 16 at 2 to 3 weeks, 19 at four.

The chain joins TRBV29-1 to TRBJ1-1; D ambiguous. Sequencing was carried out using blood. The TCR comes from a person aged 18 to 75 in good health. The CDR3 here is CSVVGFMNTEAFF. The CDR3 DNA reads TGCAGCGTTGTTGGGTTTATGAACACTGAAGCTTTCTTT.